Reported below is one T cell receptor beta chain. The target antigen is unknown. The entry originates in a study of post-analysis software for immune sequencing data. cDNA libraries of TCR beta carried unique molecular identifiers. When 1 to 10 million T cells were used, they gave about 540,000 cDNA molecules. In TCRdb, the PCR reads were re-called with MiXCR into one record per CDR3 protein. The sample records 750,000 to 950,000 distinct CDR3 sequences, 46% being singletons. Study-level points and caveats: A few TRBV segments occurring more often in patients than controls included TRBV5-6, TRBV5-1 and TRBV20-1.

This CDR3 has 15 residues. V lost 0 bases and J 3 bases, leaving 12 bases between the germline ends. Germline-derived CDR1 and CDR2 are LGHNA and YSLEER. Sequenced input: blood. The chain couples TRBV4-3 to TRBJ2-7; D is ambiguous. This sequence was found in a girl between 10 and 17 years old with multiple sclerosis. The CDR3 bases are TGCGCCAGCAGCCAAGATGTCGGGTCTAACTACGAGCAGTACTTC. Amino acids: CASSQDVGSNYEQYF.